This entry lists 19 T cell receptor beta chains sequenced from one sample in a study of blood T cell repertoires in COVID-19. Sequencing was performed with immunoSEQ multiplex PCR; in TCRdb, only in-frame clones are kept and a portion is missing. Counted here are some 27,000 clones, 89% occurring once; the ten biggest clones make up less than 3.5%. The sample comprised peripheral blood. These receptors were collected from a human donor in a cohort sampled during active COVID-19.

This CDR3 is CASSLPKGHEQYF. In DNA form, the CDR3 reads TGTGCCAGCAGCTTGCCGAAGGGGCACGAGCAGTACTTC. V usage is TRBV5-6 and J usage is TRBJ2-7, with D possibly being TRBD1 (5 bases). There are 13 residues in the CDR3. With 1 base removed from V and 5 bases from J, the gap between germline ends came to 10 bases. CDR1 and CDR2 (germline): SGHDT, YYEEEE.

The chain has TRBV18 and TRBJ1-1, with D uncertain. Germline CDR1 KGHSH, CDR2 LQKENI. V was pared by 3 bases and J by 3 bases, with 14 bases between. This CDR3 region has 15 residues. CDR3 sequence reads: CASSPRFGQDTEAFF. DNA of the CDR3: TGTGCCAGCTCACCCCGGTTTGGTCAGGACACTGAAGCTTTCTTT.

This clone was observed a few times. The CDR3 region has the DNA TGTGCCAGCAGTGTTCGAGGGCGCGACCAGCCCCAGCATTTT. Protein: CASSVRGRDQPQHF. This rearrangement joins TRBV2 to TRBJ1-5; D not certain. The germline V gene has CDR1 SNHLY and CDR2 FYNNEI. This CDR3 spans 14 amino acids. V lost 4 bases to trimming and J lost 7 bases, with 14 bases between them.

This clone has more than one count but fewer than ten. The chain carries TRBV6-5 and TRBJ2-1, with 10 bases identical to TRBD2. The CDR3 totals 15 residues. The junction had 7 bases not matched to a gene; V was cut back by 7 bases and J by 4 bases. CDR1 and CDR2 from the germline V gene are MNHEY and SVGAGI. The CDR3 coding sequence is TGTGCCAGCATCCCGGGACTAGCGTTTTACAATGAGCAGTTCTTC. It encodes CASIPGLAFYNEQFF.

The chain couples TRBV4-3 to TRBJ2-5; 11 nucleotides line up with TRBD1. V shed 3 bases, J shed 5 bases, and the junction held 5 bases outside the gene matches. Germline V gives CDR1 LGHNA, CDR2 YSLEER. The CDR3 is made up of 15 amino acids. The CDR3 DNA is TGCGCCAGCAGCCATAGGACAGGGGGCGAGGAGACCCAGTACTTC. Its translation: CASSHRTGGEETQYF.

The chain links TRBV30 to TRBJ2-1; 9 nucleotides agree with TRBD2. The germline gives CDR1 GTSNPN, CDR2 SVGIG (reference sequence). The length of the CDR3 is 12 residues. With 5 bases clipped from V and 8 bases from J, the junction kept 4 bases outside the gene matches. CDR3 coding DNA: TGTGCCTGGGGACGACTAGCGGATGAGCAGTTCTTC. Its translation: CAWGRLADEQFF.

The chain uses TRBV4-3 and TRBJ2-1; TRBD2 agrees at 8 bases. J gave up 2 bases and V 0 bases, and 9 bases lay outside the gene matches. From germline, CDR1 is LGHNA and CDR2 YSLEER. The CDR3 contains 18 residues. Written as DNA, the CDR3 is TGCGCCAGCAGCCAAGATGGTTTAGCGGGGATCCCCTACAATGAGCAGTTCTTC. Its translation is CASSQDGLAGIPYNEQFF.

The V call is TRBV7-9, the J call TRBJ1-2, with a weak D call TRBD1 (6 bases). The germline V and J ends were trimmed by 5 bases and 1 base, with 14 bases remaining between them. From germline, CDR1 is SEHNR and CDR2 FQNEAQ (reference sequence). This CDR3 comprises 15 residues. The CDR3 is CASSPTGYSNYGYTF. CDR3 coding DNA: TGTGCCAGCAGCCCAACAGGGTATAGTAACTATGGCTACACCTTC.

The V gene is TRBV5-5, the J gene TRBJ1-2, with 9 bases aligning to TRBD1. CDR1 and CDR2 (germline): SGHKS, YYEKEE (reference sequence). The CDR3 has 15 amino acids. Unmatched junction bases numbered 6, after V lost 4 bases and J lost 2 bases. The CDR3 is CASSPSGTGNYGYTF. CDR3 nucleotides: TGTGCCAGCAGCCCGTCCGGGACAGGGAACTATGGCTACACCTTC.

J is TRBJ1-2 and V is TRBV2, with 8 bases that match TRBD1. The junction had 7 bases not matched to a gene; V was cut back by 6 bases and J by 7 bases. From germline, CDR1 is SNHLY and CDR2 FYNNEI. The CDR3 sequence is 13 residues long. This chain's CDR3 is CASRDRDTGGYTF. The CDR3 bases are TGTGCCAGCAGGGACAGGGATACAGGTGGCTACACCTTC.

CDR3 amino acids: CASRPDRSSYNEQFF. The DNA for the CDR3 is TGTGCCAGCAGGCCAGACCGGAGCTCCTACAATGAGCAGTTCTTC. The chain recombines TRBV7-2 with TRBJ2-1, with D unresolved. The CDR3 has 15 residues. Germline V gives CDR1 SGHTA, CDR2 FQGNSA. The V gene lost 6 bases and the J gene lost 0 bases, with 12 bases spanning the gap.

The chain links TRBV2 to TRBJ1-4, with TRBD1 matching 10 bases. Unmatched junction bases numbered 9, after V lost 6 bases and J lost 8 bases. CDR1 is SNHLY, CDR2 FYNNEI, per germline. There are 15 residues in the CDR3. The CDR3 sequence is CASRAPGQGNEKLFF. The DNA of the CDR3 is TGTGCCAGCAGGGCACCGGGACAGGGGAACGAAAAACTGTTTTTT.

This rearrangement joins TRBV7-2 to TRBJ2-3, with 10 bases identical to TRBD2. The germline CDR1 and CDR2 sequences are SGHTA and FQGNSA. Trimming cost V 4 bases and J 3 bases; bases outside gene matches: 1. This CDR3 spans 14 amino acids. CDR3 DNA: TGTGCCAGCAGCTGGACTAGCGGAACAGATACGCAGTATTTT. Translated, it gives CASSWTSGTDTQYF.

The rearrangement links TRBV4-3 to TRBJ2-1, with 7 bases aligning to TRBD2. The trim removed 1 base at V and 4 bases at J, leaving 10 bases unmatched. Germline CDR1 reads LGHNA; CDR2 reads YSLEER. The CDR3 totals 17 residues. CDR3 loop: CASSQAGLGGVYNEQFF. CDR3 DNA: TGCGCCAGCAGCCAAGCCGGGTTGGGGGGGGTGTACAATGAGCAGTTCTTC.

This clone was observed a single time. The CDR3 protein is CASSLIGQNQETQYF. The CDR3 nucleotides read TGCGCCAGCAGCTTGATCGGACAGAATCAAGAGACCCAGTACTTC. This chain connects TRBV5-1 to TRBJ2-5, with a possible D match to TRBD1 (6 bases). V was trimmed by 1 base and J by 2 bases, leaving 12 bases between them. The CDR3 is 15 amino acids. The germline CDR1 and CDR2 sequences are SGHRS and YFSETQ.

V gene TRBV3-1 (or the pseudogene TRBV3-2) combines with J gene TRBJ2-3; a weak D match, TRBD2 (7 bases). CDR1 and CDR2 from the germline V gene are LGHDT and YNNKEL (reference sequence). The CDR3 has 14 amino acids. The V and J ends lost 1 base and 6 bases respectively, with 11 bases between them. The CDR3 DNA reads as TGTGCCAGCAGCCAAGGGGGGGGCCGCGATACGCAGTATTTT. This codes for CASSQGGGRDTQYF.

The chain recombines TRBV6-5 with TRBJ2-1; 10 positions agree with TRBD2. V shed 6 bases, J shed 4 bases, and the junction held 6 bases outside the gene matches. The CDR3 is made up of 15 amino acids. The germline V gene has CDR1 MNHEY and CDR2 SVGAGI. The DNA of the CDR3 is TGTGCCAGCAGGGCGGGACTAGCGACATACAATGAGCAGTTCTTC. Its translation is CASRAGLATYNEQFF.

This clone was counted only a few times. The genes are TRBV19 and TRBJ1-5; 7 bases align to TRBD1. The J segment lost 3 bases and the V segment lost 8 bases, leaving 7 bases of the junction unmatched. The CDR3 covers 14 residues. Germline V lookup: CDR1 LNHDA, CDR2 SQIVND (reference sequence). This CDR3 is CASETGQYNQPQHF. As DNA, the CDR3 is TGTGCCAGTGAGACGGGACAGTACAATCAGCCCCAGCATTTT.

V gene TRBV9 combines with J gene TRBJ2-3, with TRBD2 matching 10 bases. Losses at the gene ends were 5 bases for V and 3 bases for J; bases not matched to a gene: 12. The CDR3 runs to 17 residues. Germline CDR1 reads SGDLS; CDR2 reads YYNGEE. As DNA, the CDR3 is TGTGCCAGCAGTTCCCGGGGCCTAGCGGGGGTTACAGATACGCAGTATTTT. Its translation is CASSSRGLAGVTDTQYF.